This T cell receptor (beta chain) was recovered during a study of T cells in Graves' hyperthyroidism and ophthalmopathy. RNA transcripts served as the template for amplifying TCR beta CDR3 regions. A set of HTBI primers served as the primers for a first-round RT-PCR of the TCR CDR3. TCRdb processed the multiplex PCR reads anew with MiXCR; each CDR3 protein has one entry. The table shows approximately 380,000 distinct CDR3 sequences, with about 14% occurring only once. This TCR was recovered from a man aged 50 to 59 with Graves' ophthalmopathy. Specimen: blood.

CDR3 sequence: CSAVGLAGVREQYF. DNA of the CDR3: TGCAGTGCGGTGGGGCTAGCGGGAGTTCGGGAGCAGTACTTC. The V call is TRBV20-1, the J call TRBJ2-7; 10 bases line up with TRBD2. Germline assignment: CDR1 DFQATT and CDR2 SNEGSKA (reference sequence). The CDR3 has 14 amino acids. The V segment lost 6 bases and the J segment 7 bases; nucleotides outside the gene matches: 12.